These T cell receptor beta chains were read from a single sample in a study of cytotoxic CD8 clonotypes in ibrutinib-treated CLL. Libraries were prepared by immunoSEQ multiplex PCR; TCRdb keeps only in-frame clonotypes and omits some of them. The table has hundreds of thousands of clones, roughly 80% seen once. The starting material was PBMCs, obtained before ibrutinib treatment. The receptor source for this set is a human donor with chronic lymphocytic leukemia. Each CDR3 is given without its conserved first and last residue. The size field is filled for only some rows; it gives once, few, many or a size class.

TRBJ2-1	NA	TRBV5-1	ASSLNVDEQF
TRBJ2-3	NA	TRBV30	AWSPTRGGTQY
TRBJ1-2	NA	TRBV28	ASSSGLGYGYT
TRBJ2-1	NA	TRBV4-3	ASSQDRGSLSHEQF
TRBJ2-1	NA	TRBV15	ATSQIQIRDEQF
TRBJ2-1	NA	TRBV11-3	ASSFRRALYNEQF
TRBJ2-1	NA	TRBV9	ATSPDQF
TRBJ2-7	NA	TRBV6-5	ASSYLAGGLYEQY
TRBJ2-7	NA	TRBV11-3	ASSPDRGAYEQY
TRBJ1-2	few	TRBV6-5	ASSPGQYYGYT
TRBJ2-5	NA	TRBV19	ASSLRGGGGQETQY
TRBJ1-2	NA	TRBV7-2	ASSLGGQGLYGYT
TRBJ1-2	NA	TRBV28	ASSLSNLYGYT
TRBJ1-3	NA	TRBV4-1	ASSHRSGNTIY
TRBJ2-1	NA	TRBV30	AWSLGLAGSSYNEQF
TRBJ2-1	NA	TRBV2	ATRGRAEQF
TRBJ2-7	NA	TRBV19	ASRRKADYEQY
TRBJ2-7	NA	TRBV4-1	ASSQDGGGNSYEQY
TRBJ1-2	NA	TRBV30	AWSVSGAGVNYGYT
TRBJ2-1	NA	TRBV11-2	ASSPTSGYNEQF
TRBJ1-5	NA	TRBV4-2	ASSRDRGLGNQPQH
TRBJ2-1	NA	TRBV10-2	ASSPGTTYNEQF
TRBJ1-1	NA	TRBV7-9	ASNTRAMNTEAF
TRBJ2-2	NA	TRBV13	ASSSLGETFEGELF
TRBJ1-2	NA	TRBV2	ASNQQGPYGYT
TRBJ1-2	NA	TRBV7-8	ASSLGDGQYGYT
TRBJ2-7	once	TRBV6-5	ASSYGLRAEQY
TRBJ1-2	NA	TRBV7-8	ASSPEFGAYGYT
TRBJ1-5	NA	TRBV10-3	AISEAGTTDQPQH
TRBJ2-5	NA	TRBV2	ASSLPRQETQY
TRBJ2-7	NA	TRBV6-5	ASSYVANSPYEQY
TRBJ2-7	NA	TRBV5-6	ASSLVTSALYEQY
TRBJ2-3	NA	TRBV5-6	ASSPSTTGITDTQY
TRBJ2-4	NA	TRBV5-1	ASSFPSGSGDIQY
TRBJ2-7	NA	TRBV27	ASSIRAWMLYEQY
TRBJ2-7	NA	TRBV19	ASSSRLLTSGSFYEQY
TRBJ2-6	once	TRBV27	ASSSRTGAGANVLT
TRBJ1-3	NA	TRBV15	ATSVYGNTIY
TRBJ1-5	NA	TRBV5-1	ASSLEAGVSNQPQH
TRBJ2-7	NA	TRBV7-9	ASSLGQGDYEQY
TRBJ2-7	NA	TRBV10-3	AMGGGQPPYEQY
TRBJ2-1	NA	TRBV29-1	SVEVGPHRDEQF
TRBJ2-2	NA	TRBV19	ASTDWGDSPGELF
TRBJ2-1	NA	TRBV7-7	ASSSDRGYEQF
TRBJ2-7	once	TRBV7-2	ASSLASGSLDEQY